This T cell receptor (beta chain) is drawn from a study of a mutant IDH1 vaccine in newly diagnosed glioma. Whole-study context: With temozolomide cycles, or 4-6 weeks after radiotherapy alone, vaccination was started. There were approximately 62% males and about 38% females among treated patients, whose mean age was 40.4 years. Most patients had radiochemotherapy with temozolomide before enrollment; others had one alone.

Whole-study results and caveats: Variations in leading peripheral T cell clonotypes appeared to have no connection with pseudoprogression.

A word on this clone: Its antigen is unknown.

Profiled with immunoSEQ multiplex PCR; TCRdb holds only in-frame clones, not every one. The profile shows some 52,000 clones, more than 85% of them singletons. Time point meaning: week 11, during vaccination. Each dose of the vaccine consisted of 300 ug of mutant IDH1 20-mer peptide, with topical imiquimod. The origin of this receptor is a man aged 50-60 years with glioma. The sequenced sample was PBMCs, obtained from a glioma patient whose treatment included an IDH1 peptide vaccine.

CDR3 coding DNA: TGTGCCAGCAGTTTAAGAGGACAGGTCACCTCGGGTGGAAAACTGTTTTTT. Translated, it gives CASSLRGQVTSGGKLFF. The chain carries TRBV27 and TRBJ1-4; 7 nucleotides agree with TRBD1. Germline CDR1 MNHEY, CDR2 SMNVEV (reference sequence). This CDR3 region has 17 residues. The ends lost 2 bases at V and 10 bases at J; junction bases unmatched: 16.